The 32 T cell receptor beta chains below all came from one sample that was sequenced in a study of vaccination and CD4 T cells after COVID-19. Antigen specificity for these receptors is unknown. CD4+ T cells that had been cultured provided DNA sequenced with the Oncomine TCR Beta short-read assay. In TCRdb, the PCR reads were re-called with MiXCR into one record per CDR3 protein. Of about 20,000 distinct CDR3 sequences listed, roughly two fifths were seen once; the top ten hold about 27%. Treatment meaning: roughly ten-day PBMC culture with coronavirus spike peptide pools or control peptides (ViraFEST assay). The specimen comprised CD4+ T cells from blood, cultured in vitro, sampled before SARS-CoV-2 vaccination. Receptors originate from a human donor who received a COVID-19 vaccine.

In this sample, this clonotype turned up a few times. The chain couples TRBV24-1 to TRBJ2-3; perhaps TRBD1 as D (5 bases). V lost 6 bases and J lost 2, with 11 bases in between. The CDR3 covers 14 residues. The V gene's germline CDR1 is KGHDR and CDR2 SFDVKD. CDR3 in DNA: TGTGCCACCAGTACAGACAGTAACACAGATACGCAGTATTTT. Translation: CATSTDSNTDTQYF.

The chain joins TRBV20-1 to TRBJ2-3; D is perhaps TRBD1 (6 bases). The CDR3 spans 14 residues. The germline V and J ends were trimmed by 2 bases and 2 bases, with 11 bases remaining between them. CDR1 is DFQATT and CDR2 is SNEGSKA in the germline V gene (reference sequence). In DNA form, the CDR3 reads TGCAGTGCTAGAATTAGGGGGTCCACAGATACGCAGTATTTT. Its protein is CSARIRGSTDTQYF.

The V call is TRBV30, the J call TRBJ2-3; tentatively, D is TRBD1 (6 bases). The V end was cut by 2 bases, the J end by 2 bases, with 11 bases between. CDR1 GTSNPN and CDR2 SVGIG come from the germline V gene (reference sequence). This CDR3 has 14 residues. The CDR3: CAWSRAGATDTQYF. CDR3 DNA sequence: TGTGCCTGGAGTCGGGCAGGGGCCACAGATACGCAGTATTTT.

The rearrangement joins TRBV5-1 to TRBJ1-1, with TRBD1 matching over 7 bases. CDR1 is SGHRS and CDR2 is YFSETQ in the germline V gene. V shed 4 bases and J 0 bases; nucleotides not matched to a gene: 3. This CDR3 is 14 amino acids long. In DNA, the CDR3 is TGCGCCAGCAGCCGGGACAGTATGAACACTGAAGCTTTCTTT. The encoded protein is CASSRDSMNTEAFF.

This clonotype showed up just a few times. The chain employs TRBV6-1 and TRBJ1-5; D perhaps matches TRBD1 (5 bases). The CDR3 has 18 residues. In germline, CDR1 is MNHNS, CDR2 SASEGT. Trimming pared 6 bases from V and 0 bases from J, leaving 21 bases between. The CDR3 region is CASRDTVPRDYSNQPQHF. CDR3 bases: TGTGCCAGCAGGGACACAGTGCCGAGAGATTATAGCAATCAGCCCCAGCATTTT.

There are a few counts of this clonotype. The chain carries TRBV20-1 and TRBJ1-2; 10 positions match TRBD1. The CDR3 covers 14 residues. CDR1 is DFQATT and CDR2 is SNEGSKA in the germline V gene (reference sequence). Trimming took 5 bases from V and 2 from J; bases not matched to a gene: 5. In DNA form, the CDR3 reads TGCAGTGCTGGAAGGACAGGGGGGAACTATGGCTACACCTTC. Protein: CSAGRTGGNYGYTF.

V usage is TRBV6-1 and J usage is TRBJ2-4, with a possible D match to TRBD2 (5 bases). V was pared by 2 bases and J by 9 bases, with 20 bases between. Germline V gives CDR1 MNHNS, CDR2 SASEGT. The CDR3 totals 16 residues. The CDR3 sequence is CASSELVGRSNLIQYF. In DNA, the CDR3 is TGTGCCAGCAGTGAATTGGTGGGGAGATCCAATCTCATTCAGTACTTC.

This clonotype was counted only a few times. The chain uses TRBV7-8 and TRBJ2-5; 11 positions agree with TRBD2. Looked up from germline, CDR1 is SGHVS and CDR2 is FQNEAQ. The CDR3 is made up of 17 amino acids. After removal of 5 bases from V and 0 bases from J, the junction contained 8 bases not matched to a gene. The CDR3 region has the DNA TGTGCCAGCAGCCCTCTTCGACTAGCGGGGTACCAAGAGACCCAGTACTTC. It is translated as CASSPLRLAGYQETQYF.

The chain recombines TRBV5-1 with TRBJ2-7; D call uncertain. With 2 bases removed from V and 7 bases from J, the gap between germline ends came to 10 bases. CDR3 length: 12 residues. CDR1 is SGHRS and CDR2 is YFSETQ in the germline V gene. The CDR3 DNA follows: TGCGCCAGCAGCTTAAGCAGAGGAGAGCAGTACTTC. Protein: CASSLSRGEQYF. Combining the CDR3 with reference TRBV5-1 and TRBJ2-7 gives the whole variable domain KAGVTQTPRYLIKTRGQQVTLSCSPISGHRSVSWYQQTPGQGLQFLFEYFSETQRNKGNFPGRFSGRQFSNSRSEMNVSTLELGDSALYLCASSLSRGEQYFGPGTRLTVT.

This sequence joins TRBV2 and TRBJ1-5; possible D gene TRBD1, 5 bases. The germline gives CDR1 SNHLY, CDR2 FYNNEI. There are 16 residues in the CDR3. V dropped 4 bases and J dropped 2 bases, with 15 bases sitting between them. The CDR3 nucleotides are TGTGCCAGCAGTGCTCTGACAGTTAGGGGCAATCAGCCCCAGCATTTT. It encodes CASSALTVRGNQPQHF.

The table lists this clonotype with a few counts. The chain has TRBV19 and TRBJ2-3; a possible D gene is TRBD2 (6 bases). The CDR3 loop spans 14 amino acids. Germline V gene lookup returns CDR1 LNHDA and CDR2 SQIVND (reference sequence). The V end lost 6 bases, the J end lost 2 bases, and 12 bases lay between the germline ends. CDR3 bases: TGTGCCAGTAGACTAGCACGGACCACAGATACGCAGTATTTT. This gives the protein CASRLARTTDTQYF.

J is TRBJ2-7 and V is TRBV6-1; D tentatively fits TRBD1 or TRBD2 (6 bases each). This CDR3 is 17 amino acids long. The V end was cut by 5 bases, the J end by 5 bases, with 25 bases between. Germline CDR1 and CDR2: MNHNS and SASEGT. In DNA form, the CDR3 reads TGTGCCAGCAGTCTCGCCAGAGGGGGGCTCGAACTTCACGAGCAGTACTTC. This sequence encodes CASSLARGGLELHEQYF.

This rearrangement joins TRBV5-4 to TRBJ2-5; tentative D call: TRBD1 (6 bases). Trimming cost V 2 bases and J 4 bases, with 9 bases left between them. CDR1 is SGHNT and CDR2 is YYREEE in the germline V gene (reference sequence). The CDR3 is 13 residues long. CDR3: CASSLGQPETQYF. CDR3 nucleotides: TGTGCCAGCAGCTTAGGACAGCCAGAGACCCAGTACTTC.

The chain couples TRBV20-1 to TRBJ2-7; 7 positions agree with TRBD2. CDR3 size: 11 residues. V shed 6 bases and J 3 bases; nucleotides not matched to a gene: 2. CDR1 DFQATT and CDR2 SNEGSKA come from the germline V gene (reference sequence). The CDR3 bases are TGCAGTGCGAGCGGGGTCTACGAGCAGTACTTC. Translating gives CSASGVYEQYF.

V usage is TRBV6-1 and J usage is TRBJ1-2; D perhaps matches TRBD1 (6 bases). Between the trimmed V and J ends, which lost 5 bases and 5 bases, there was a span of 24 bases. The CDR3 has 17 amino acids. Germline CDR1 is MNHNS and CDR2 is SASEGT. The CDR3 DNA is TGTGCCAGCAGTAAACAATACAGGGTCCCCGATATATATGGCTACACCTTC. It specifies CASSKQYRVPDIYGYTF.

The chain employs TRBV19 and TRBJ2-5; D is unresolved. The CDR3 contains 14 residues. Per germline, CDR1 LNHDA and CDR2 SQIVND (reference sequence). V lost 3 bases and J lost 2, with 10 bases in between. The CDR3 is CASSIFGQQETQYF. The CDR3 coding sequence is TGTGCCAGTAGTATTTTTGGCCAGCAAGAGACCCAGTACTTC.

The table lists this clonotype with a few counts. V gene TRBV2 combines with J gene TRBJ1-6, with D perhaps matching TRBD1 (5 bases). The CDR3 runs 13 residues. CDR1 is SNHLY, CDR2 FYNNEI, per germline. V was cut by 4 bases and J by 6 bases, with 7 bases left in between. CDR3: CASSGGFNSPLHF. As DNA, the CDR3 is TGTGCCAGCAGTGGGGGGTTTAATTCACCCCTCCACTTT.

This clonotype is labeled as medium-sized (0.01 to 0.1%). The V call is TRBV20-1, the J call TRBJ1-1, with a possible D match to TRBD1 (5 bases). The CDR3 totals 16 residues. Germline CDR1 reads DFQATT; CDR2 reads SNEGSKA (reference sequence). Trimming removed 0 bases from V and 0 bases from J, with 14 bases in between. CDR3 nucleotide sequence: TGCAGTGCTAGAGATCCCGGGGGGGGATTGAACACTGAAGCTTTCTTT. Its translation is CSARDPGGGLNTEAFF.

V is TRBV11-3 and J is TRBJ1-1; D is unresolved. V was pared by 0 bases and J by 5 bases, with 7 bases between. The CDR3 covers 13 residues. The germline CDR1 and CDR2 sequences are SGHNT and YENEEA. The CDR3 DNA follows: TGTGCCAGCAGCTTAGACCGGATTACTGAAGCTTTCTTT. It codes for CASSLDRITEAFF.

Only a few counts were recorded for this clonotype. The chain is built from TRBV6-2 or TRBV6-3 and TRBJ1-6, with TRBD1 matching 7 bases. V dropped 6 bases and J dropped 7; count of bases not matched to a gene: 15. CDR1 is MNHEY and CDR2 is SVGEGT in the germline V gene. This CDR3 has 17 amino acids. As DNA, the CDR3 is TGTGCCAGCAGCCCAATAGGTCTGGGGACAGAGAATTCACCCCTCCACTTT. Translation gives CASSPIGLGTENSPLHF.

The J gene is TRBJ2-5, the V gene TRBV28, with 7 bases aligning to TRBD1. Germline assignment: CDR1 MDHEN and CDR2 SYDVKM. With 4 bases clipped from V and 0 bases from J, the junction kept 5 bases outside the gene matches. This CDR3 region has 15 residues. The CDR3: CASSSWTGDQETQYF. The CDR3 coding sequence is TGTGCCAGCAGTTCCTGGACAGGAGACCAAGAGACCCAGTACTTC.

This clonotype appeared a few times. The rearrangement uses TRBV5-3 and TRBJ1-1; D remains unclear. TRBV5-3 is an ORF; its function is uncertain. V was shortened by 8 bases and J by 1 base, with 15 bases between the two germline ends. This CDR3 comprises 14 residues. The CDR3 protein is CASSSGMGNTEAFF. The CDR3 bases are TGTGCCAGCAGCAGCGGGATGGGGAACACTGAAGCTTTCTTT.

The V call is TRBV30, the J call TRBJ1-1; D not resolved. The CDR3 length is 12 residues. Germline V CDR1 and CDR2: GTSNPN, SVGIG (reference sequence). Between the trimmed V and J ends, which lost 0 bases and 7 bases, there was a span of 9 bases. In DNA form, the CDR3 reads TGTGCCTGGAGTGTAGTGATAGATGAAGCTTTCTTT. It is translated as CAWSVVIDEAFF.

This clonotype came up a few times. The chain uses TRBV19 and TRBJ1-5; D possibly corresponds to TRBD1 (5 bases). Germline CDR1 LNHDA, CDR2 SQIVND (reference sequence). With 6 bases removed from V and 4 bases from J, the gap between germline ends came to 13 bases. CDR3 length equals 14 residues. The CDR3, as DNA: TGTGCCAGTAGGCACCGGGACCCTAATCAGCCCCAGCATTTT. Residues: CASRHRDPNQPQHF. Variable domain in full (rest from reference TRBV19 and TRBJ1-5): DGGITQSPKYLFRKEGQNVTLSCEQNLNHDAMYWYRQDPGQGLRLIYYSQIVNDFQKGDIAEGYSVSREKKESFPLTVTSAQKNPTAFYLCASRHRDPNQPQHFGDGTRLSIL.

V and J are TRBV30 and TRBJ2-7; D assignment may be TRBD1 or TRBD2 (5 bases each). Per the germline V gene, CDR1 is GTSNPN and CDR2 is SVGIG (reference sequence). The CDR3 loop spans 13 amino acids. Between the trimmed V and J ends, which lost 3 bases and 5 bases, there was a span of 14 bases. The CDR3 DNA reads as TGTGCCTGGAGCCCCGCAGGGAGAGACGAGCAGTACTTC. Its protein product is CAWSPAGRDEQYF.

J is TRBJ2-3 and V is TRBV20-1; 11 bases line up with TRBD2. This CDR3 spans 14 amino acids. J gave up 6 bases and V 6 bases, and 8 bases lay outside the gene matches. The germline gives CDR1 DFQATT, CDR2 SNEGSKA (reference sequence). The CDR3 region has the DNA TGCAGTGCAGCACTAGCGGGGGACCGGGATACGCAGTATTTT. This sequence encodes CSAALAGDRDTQYF.

This clonotype was observed a few times. V and J are TRBV19 and TRBJ1-5, with 11 bases lining up with TRBD1. The V gene end was trimmed by 6 bases and the J gene end by 2 bases; junction bases not matched to a gene: 3. Germline-derived CDR1 and CDR2 are LNHDA and SQIVND (reference sequence). This CDR3 contains 15 residues. The CDR3 DNA reads as TGTGCCAGTAGGAGGGGACAGGGGGGCAATCAGCCCCAGCATTTT. The encoded protein is CASRRGQGGNQPQHF.

The chain is built from TRBV30 and TRBJ1-1; the D gene is possibly TRBD1 (5 bases). The V end lost 0 bases, the J end lost 6 bases, and 14 bases lay between the germline ends. Per germline, CDR1 GTSNPN and CDR2 SVGIG (reference sequence). CDR3 length: 14 amino acids. The CDR3: CAWSVFPGRAEAFF. The CDR3 DNA follows: TGTGCCTGGAGTGTCTTTCCGGGACGCGCTGAAGCTTTCTTT.

This clonotype was recorded a few times. This sequence joins TRBV6-5 and TRBJ2-3; no reliable D call. V was shortened by 0 bases and J by 4 bases, with 17 bases between the two germline ends. This CDR3 has 17 amino acids. Looked up from germline, CDR1 is MNHEY and CDR2 is SVGAGI. CDR3: CASSYSPYPNTPDTQYF. Written as DNA, the CDR3 is TGTGCCAGCAGTTACTCGCCTTATCCTAACACTCCAGATACGCAGTATTTT.

V is TRBV6-1 and J is TRBJ1-4; 7 bases are a match to TRBD1. The CDR3 loop spans 15 amino acids. Per germline, CDR1 MNHNS and CDR2 SASEGT. The V gene end was trimmed by 6 bases and the J gene end by 0 bases; junction bases not matched to a gene: 4. This CDR3 reads CASRPDRATNEKLFF. Written as DNA, the CDR3 is TGTGCCAGCAGACCCGACAGGGCAACTAATGAAAAACTGTTTTTT.

The chain combines TRBV20-1 with TRBJ2-3, with 9 bases identical to TRBD2. With V trimmed by 3 bases and J by 6 bases, 1 base remained unmatched. CDR3 size: 12 residues. Germline V gene sequence: CDR1 DFQATT, CDR2 SNEGSKA (reference sequence). The CDR3 reads CSASSGGDTQYF. The CDR3 DNA reads as TGCAGTGCTAGTAGCGGGGGTGATACGCAGTATTTT.

This clonotype showed up just once. The chain links TRBV10-3 to TRBJ1-3; D possibly corresponds to TRBD1 (5 bases). The CDR3 loop spans 12 amino acids. V was pared by 10 bases and J by 0 bases, with 7 bases between. Germline loops: CDR1 ENHRY, CDR2 SYGVKD. The CDR3 bases are TGTGCCAACGGGGGCTCTGGAAACACCATATATTTT. Encoded protein: CANGGSGNTIYF.